The 27 T cell receptor beta chains reported below all come from one sample, sequenced in a study of blood T cell repertoires in COVID-19. TCRdb's copy holds only in-frame clones and misses some; the assay was immunoSEQ multiplex PCR. This sample carries about 480,000 clones, roughly 90% of them seen once, and the ten largest clones take 1.5% to 2%. Sample: PBMCs or T cells enriched from blood (not recorded which). These TCRs come from a woman in her thirties or forties who had recovered from COVID-19.

This clone was seen a handful of times. The rearrangement links TRBV6-1 to TRBJ2-7; TRBD1 might be the D (6 bases). There are 17 residues in the CDR3. V lost 4 bases, J lost 0 bases, and 19 bases lay in between. Germline CDR1 reads MNHNS; CDR2 reads SASEGT. DNA for the CDR3: TGTGCCAGCAGTGGGGCGTGGGGGCTGGGTAGCTCCTACGAGCAGTACTTC. Amino acids: CASSGAWGLGSSYEQYF.

The chain carries TRBV5-1 and TRBJ1-4, with D perhaps TRBD1 (5 bases). Trimming stripped 7 bases from V and 5 bases from J, with 18 bases between. The CDR3 runs to 15 residues. Germline V gene lookup returns CDR1 SGHRS and CDR2 YFSETQ. The CDR3 nucleotides are TGCGCCAGCGCGGCCAACGTGGGGGGGAATGAAAAACTGTTTTTT. Translated: CASAANVGGNEKLFF.

The chain couples TRBV28 to TRBJ1-2; tentatively, D is TRBD1 (6 bases). The CDR3 runs to 15 residues. Trimming stripped 7 bases from V and 4 bases from J, with 19 bases between. Germline CDR1 reads MDHEN; CDR2 reads SYDVKM. The CDR3 sequence is CASIRDPQGAYGYTF. In DNA, the CDR3 is TGTGCCAGCATCCGCGACCCACAGGGAGCCTATGGCTACACCTTC.

This clone was seen a single time. The V gene is TRBV7-6, the J gene TRBJ1-2, with 8 bases aligning to TRBD1. Germline V CDR1 and CDR2: SGHVS, FNYEAQ. Losses at the gene ends were 1 base for V and 7 bases for J; bases not matched to a gene: 5. This CDR3 is 14 amino acids long. CDR3 amino acids: CASSLGQGAFGYTF. The CDR3 DNA sequence: TGTGCCAGCAGCTTAGGGCAGGGGGCATTTGGCTACACCTTC.

J is TRBJ1-1 and V is TRBV4-3; D may be TRBD1 (6 bases). With 3 bases removed from V and 4 bases from J, the gap between germline ends came to 15 bases. The CDR3 is 15 residues long. CDR1 is LGHNA and CDR2 is YSLEER in the germline V gene. CDR3 protein: CASSQQGHVRTEAFF. The CDR3 DNA is TGCGCCAGCAGCCAGCAGGGGCACGTCCGCACTGAAGCTTTCTTT.

The chain links TRBV29-1 to TRBJ2-5; D is perhaps TRBD2 (6 bases). V shed 1 base and J shed 5 bases, with 11 bases lying between them. The CDR3 has 13 residues. The V gene's germline CDR1 is SQVTM and CDR2 ANQGSEA. The CDR3 region has the DNA TGCAGCGTTGAAGGACTAGGGGTCGAGACCCAGTACTTC. Protein product: CSVEGLGVETQYF.

This sequence joins TRBV21-1 and TRBJ2-3; the table assigns TRBD2, which was not confirmed against the DNA. TRBV21-1 is classified as a pseudogene. The CDR3 extends over 14 amino acids. CDR3 in amino acids: CASSKGEGADTQYF. The CDR3 nucleotides read TGTGCCAGCAGCAAAGGGGAGGGGGCAGATACGCAGTATTTT.

V gene TRBV27 combines with J gene TRBJ2-1, with 10 bases aligning to TRBD2. The CDR3 sequence is 20 residues long. The trim removed 2 bases at V and 1 base at J, leaving 14 bases unmatched. Germline loops: CDR1 MNHEY, CDR2 SMNVEV (reference sequence). This CDR3 reads CASSLRRTSGKRSSYNEQFF. CDR3 coding DNA: TGTGCCAGCAGTTTACGCCGTACTAGCGGGAAGAGATCTTCCTACAATGAGCAGTTCTTC.

The genes are TRBV7-2 and TRBJ2-5; no reliable D call. Germline CDR1 reads SGHTA; CDR2 reads FQGNSA. The CDR3 spans 14 residues. Trimming left V 2 bases short and J 2 bases short, with 9 bases between. The chain's CDR3 is CASSLLGSQETQYF. In DNA, the CDR3 is TGTGCCAGCAGCTTATTGGGCAGTCAAGAGACCCAGTACTTC.

This clone was found once. V and J are TRBV6-5 and TRBJ1-1, with D possibly TRBD1 on 6 matching bases. V was trimmed by 4 bases and J by 0 bases, leaving 9 bases between them. CDR3 size: 14 residues. Looked up from germline, CDR1 is MNHEY and CDR2 is SVGAGI. In DNA form, the CDR3 reads TGTGCCAGCAGTTTTCAGGGGATGAACACTGAAGCTTTCTTT. It translates to CASSFQGMNTEAFF.

The chain links TRBV6-2 or TRBV6-3 to TRBJ2-2, with 14 bases identical to TRBD2. Germline loops: CDR1 MNHEY, CDR2 SVGEGT. With V trimmed by 2 bases and J by 2 bases, 7 bases remained unmatched. This CDR3 is built from 19 residues. CDR3 region: CASSYQGLAGVANTGELFF. The DNA of the CDR3 is TGTGCCAGCAGTTACCAGGGACTAGCGGGAGTAGCTAACACCGGGGAGCTGTTTTTT.

CDR3 sequence reads: CASSQERSRNTGELFF. The CDR3 DNA reads TGTGCCAGCTCCCAAGAACGGTCGAGGAACACCGGGGAGCTGTTTTTT. The gene calls are TRBV2 and TRBJ2-2; D gene ambiguous. Trimming left V 8 bases short and J 1 base short, with 17 bases between. Germline V gene lookup returns CDR1 SNHLY and CDR2 FYNNEI. The CDR3 has 16 amino acids.

This chain joins TRBV9 and TRBJ2-7; D perhaps matches TRBD2 (6 bases). CDR3 length: 15 residues. CDR1 and CDR2 (germline): SGDLS, YYNGEE. V lost 2 bases and J lost 0, with 12 bases in between. CDR3: CASSVGLRGSYEQYF. The CDR3 DNA follows: TGTGCCAGCAGCGTCGGCTTGCGGGGCTCCTACGAGCAGTACTTC.

The chain combines TRBV2 with TRBJ2-3; TRBD1 is a possible D gene (6 bases). This CDR3 has 13 residues. V was clipped by 5 bases and J by 3 bases, with 9 bases between them. Germline CDR1 reads SNHLY; CDR2 reads FYNNEI. The CDR3 spells CASSPQGTDTQYF. CDR3 in DNA: TGTGCCAGCAGTCCTCAGGGGACAGATACGCAGTATTTT.

V usage is TRBV9 and J usage is TRBJ1-6; D gene unclear. This CDR3 is 14 amino acids long. V gave up 5 bases and J gave up 1 base, with 7 bases separating them. In germline, CDR1 is SGDLS, CDR2 YYNGEE. CDR3 residues: CASSTGSYNSPLHF. CDR3 sequence (DNA): TGTGCCAGCAGTACGGGGTCCTATAATTCACCCCTCCACTTT. Based on the CDR3 plus reference TRBV9 and TRBJ1-6, the full variable domain is DSGVTQTPKHLITATGQRVTLRCSPRSGDLSVYWYQQSLDQGLQFLIQYYNGEERAKGNILERFSAQQFPDLHSELNLSSLELGDSALYFCASSTGSYNSPLHFGNGTRLTVT.

The CDR3 DNA reads TGTGCCAGCAGCTTAACGGGAGGACCCTTGAATGAGCAGTTCTTC. This encodes CASSLTGGPLNEQFF. The chain joins TRBV5-8 to TRBJ2-1; 7 bases are a match to TRBD2. Germline trimming cut 2 bases from V and 7 bases from J; bases unmatched to any gene: 9. The CDR3 is 15 amino acids. The V gene's germline CDR1 is SGHTS and CDR2 YDEGEE. Filled out from reference TRBV5-8 and TRBJ2-1, the complete variable domain reads EAGVTQSPTHLIKTRGQQATLRCSPISGHTSVYWYQQALGLGLQFLLWYDEGEERNRGNFPPRFSGRQFPNYSSELNVNALELEDSALYLCASSLTGGPLNEQFFGPGTRLTVL.

This clone was counted once. The J gene is TRBJ2-7, the V gene TRBV7-8; 7 nucleotides match TRBD1. This CDR3 is 15 amino acids long. The germline V gene encodes CDR1 SGHVS and CDR2 FQNEAQ. V lost 5 bases and J lost 1; bases outside the gene matches: 8. The CDR3 spells CASSPDPQGSYEQYF. The CDR3 DNA reads as TGTGCCAGCAGCCCCGACCCACAGGGGTCCTACGAGCAGTACTTC.

The rearrangement links TRBV19 to TRBJ2-7, with D possibly being TRBD1 (6 bases). The length of the CDR3 is 15 residues. Germline V gene lookup returns CDR1 LNHDA and CDR2 SQIVND (reference sequence). Trimming removed 7 bases from V and 0 bases from J, with 16 bases in between. The CDR3: CASTPGDRSSYEQYF. The CDR3 DNA sequence: TGTGCCAGTACCCCAGGCGACAGGAGCTCCTACGAGCAGTACTTC.

The chain links TRBV10-1 to TRBJ2-5; weak D call: TRBD2 (5 bases). Trimming pared 5 bases from V and 5 bases from J, leaving 9 bases between. The CDR3 covers 12 residues. Germline V gene lookup returns CDR1 WNHNN and CDR2 SYGVQD (reference sequence). DNA of the CDR3: TGCGCCAGCAGTCGGGGAGTGGAGACCCAGTACTTC. Translation: CASSRGVETQYF.

The V gene is TRBV4-3, the J gene TRBJ1-3; 9 bases fit TRBD1. In germline, CDR1 is LGHNA, CDR2 YSLEER. V lost 0 bases to trimming and J lost 0 bases; unmatched junction nucleotides: 12. The CDR3 has 20 residues. The CDR3 DNA reads TGCGCCAGCAGCCAAGATCGGAGGACAGGGGCCACCTTCTCTGGAAACACCATATATTTT. Residues: CASSQDRRTGATFSGNTIYF.

CDR3 in DNA: TGTGCCAGCAGCTTAGGACTAGCGGGGACCTACGAGCAGTACTTC. It translates to CASSLGLAGTYEQYF. The rearrangement links TRBV11-2 to TRBJ2-7, with 11 bases fitting TRBD2. This CDR3 has 15 amino acids. In germline, CDR1 is SGHAT, CDR2 FQNNGV. V was pared by 1 base and J by 2 bases, with 1 base of the junction left unmatched.

CDR3 DNA: TGCGCCAGCAGCTTGGGGGCAGGGCCTCCCGACTATGGCTACACCTTC. Its protein is CASSLGAGPPDYGYTF. The chain has TRBV5-1 and TRBJ1-2; a possible D gene is TRBD1 (5 bases). The germline CDR1 and CDR2 sequences are SGHRS and YFSETQ. CDR3 length equals 16 residues. Trimming left V 0 bases short and J 3 bases short, with 15 bases between.

The rearrangement joins TRBV9 to TRBJ1-2; no firm D call. V dropped 4 bases and J dropped 7 bases, with 8 bases sitting between them. Looked up from germline, CDR1 is SGDLS and CDR2 is YYNGEE. The CDR3 consists of 11 residues. CDR3 in DNA: TGTGCCAGCAGCTTAAACGGTGGCTACACCTTC. Amino acids: CASSLNGGYTF.

The DNA of the CDR3 is TGTGCCAGCAGCTGGGGAGTATACGAGCAGTTCTTC. This sequence encodes CASSWGVYEQFF. The gene calls are TRBV11-2 and TRBJ2-1; D may be TRBD2 (5 bases). Germline values: CDR1 SGHAT, CDR2 FQNNGV. V lost 4 bases, J lost 10 bases, and 11 bases lay in between. This CDR3 region has 12 residues.

In DNA, the CDR3 is TGTGCCAGCAGTCAGGGGCTCGGGGCCTACGAGCAGTACTTC. Translating gives CASSQGLGAYEQYF. This chain joins TRBV27 and TRBJ2-7; tentatively, D is TRBD1 (6 bases). Germline loops: CDR1 MNHEY, CDR2 SMNVEV (reference sequence). V shed 5 bases and J shed 2 bases, with 13 bases lying between them. The length of the CDR3 is 14 residues.

The chain joins TRBV7-2 to TRBJ2-7; D not resolved. Trimming shortened V by 4 bases and J by 0 bases, and 13 bases separated the two germline ends. Germline lookup yields CDR1 SGHTA and CDR2 FQGNSA. There are 15 residues in the CDR3. The CDR3 protein is CASSSTVLASYEQYF. As DNA, the CDR3 is TGTGCCAGCAGCTCTACAGTCTTGGCCTCCTACGAGCAGTACTTC.

The V and J genes are TRBV4-3 and TRBJ1-1; no clear D. The germline V gene encodes CDR1 LGHNA and CDR2 YSLEER. The CDR3 has 16 residues. V dropped 4 bases and J dropped 0 bases, with 15 bases sitting between them. The CDR3 DNA follows: TGCGCCAGCAGCCTTACCCCGGGAGGGATGAACACTGAAGCTTTCTTT. Its protein product is CASSLTPGGMNTEAFF.